Each of the 16 T cell receptor beta chains below was sequenced from the same sample in a study of T cell repertoires in cytomegalovirus infection. Via MiXCR, TCRdb re-called the reads, giving one row per CDR3 protein. The table records 50,000 to 60,000 distinct CDR3 sequences, around a fifth of them present only once. These TCRs are of unknown antigen specificity. The specimen comprised CD8+ T cells from cultured PBMCs, sampled from culture after CMV antigen stimulation. The receptor source for this set is a human donor in good health (CMV status not recorded). Some clones in this sample may be carry-over from other donors' samples.

This clonotype showed up just a few times. The chain recombines TRBV27 with TRBJ2-7; 9 nucleotides align to TRBD1. Germline CDR1 MNHEY, CDR2 SMNVEV (reference sequence). V shed 7 bases, J shed 5 bases, and the junction held 6 bases outside the gene matches. The CDR3 is 13 amino acids. The CDR3: CASTLQGADEQYF. The DNA for the CDR3 is TGTGCCAGCACCTTACAGGGGGCTGACGAGCAGTACTTC.

The chain has TRBV7-8 and TRBJ2-3; either TRBD1 or TRBD2 may fit D (5 bases each). With 5 bases removed from V and 0 bases from J, the gap between germline ends came to 27 bases. The CDR3 is made up of 20 amino acids. Germline loops: CDR1 SGHVS, CDR2 FQNEAQ. Here the CDR3 reads CASSKDAGTDLDKSTDTQYF. The CDR3 nucleotides read TGTGCCAGCAGCAAAGACGCCGGGACGGATCTAGACAAAAGCACAGATACGCAGTATTTT.

The CDR3 DNA reads TGTGCCAGCATTAACGGGACCGCCGACAATGAGCAGTTCTTC. This translates into CASINGTADNEQFF. This chain joins TRBV27 and TRBJ2-1; D assignment may be TRBD1 or TRBD2 (5 bases each). Germline CDR1 reads MNHEY; CDR2 reads SMNVEV (reference sequence). The CDR3 runs 14 residues. The ends were cut back, 7 bases at V and 5 bases at J, with 15 bases in the middle.

J is TRBJ1-6 and V is TRBV6-5, with 7 bases identical to TRBD1. This CDR3 is built from 15 residues. J gave up 11 bases and V 3 bases, and 10 bases lay outside the gene matches. The germline V gene has CDR1 MNHEY and CDR2 SVGAGI. Here the CDR3 reads CASSYKPDRTAPLHF. CDR3 DNA sequence: TGTGCCAGCAGTTATAAGCCGGACAGGACGGCACCCCTCCACTTT.

The chain joins TRBV6-1 to TRBJ1-4; the D gene is possibly TRBD1 (6 bases). This CDR3 region has 15 residues. CDR1 and CDR2 (germline): MNHNS, SASEGT. V lost 6 bases and J lost 8, with 19 bases in between. CDR3 loop: CASSPGTTQGEKLFF. CDR3 nucleotides: TGTGCCAGCAGCCCCGGGACCACCCAGGGGGAAAAACTGTTTTTT.

This clonotype appeared many times. The V call is TRBV7-6, the J call TRBJ1-6, with D perhaps matching TRBD1 (6 bases). V was clipped by 8 bases and J by 9 bases, with 14 bases between them. This CDR3 contains 13 residues. Germline assignment: CDR1 SGHVS and CDR2 FNYEAQ. CDR3 loop: CASRTGTTSPLHF. The CDR3 DNA reads TGTGCCAGCCGCACAGGGACAACTTCACCCCTCCACTTT.

The chain employs TRBV7-9 and TRBJ2-2; D remains unclear. Germline V gene data show CDR1 as SEHNR and CDR2 as FQNEAQ (reference sequence). With 3 bases removed from V and 5 bases from J, the gap between germline ends came to 13 bases. There are 15 residues in the CDR3. In DNA, the CDR3 is TGTGCCAGCAGCTTTGCCCCCGAGATGACCGGGGAGCTGTTTTTT. Translation gives CASSFAPEMTGELFF.

The chain couples TRBV12-3 or TRBV12-4 to TRBJ2-1; a possible D gene is TRBD1 (5 bases). The V end was cut by 3 bases, the J end by 2 bases, with 11 bases between. The CDR3 consists of 15 residues. In nucleotides, the CDR3 is TGTGCCAGCAGTTTGGCAGGGTTCGCCTACAATGAGCAGTTCTTC. As protein: CASSLAGFAYNEQFF.

This clonotype was detected a few times. The chain employs TRBV30 and TRBJ1-1, with D tentatively TRBD1 (5 bases). Per germline, CDR1 GTSNPN and CDR2 SVGIG (reference sequence). With 4 bases removed from V and 6 bases from J, the gap between germline ends came to 18 bases. This CDR3 spans 14 amino acids. CDR3 loop: CAWKGEAAYAEAFF. The CDR3 nucleotides are TGTGCCTGGAAAGGGGAGGCCGCCTACGCTGAAGCTTTCTTT.

In this sample, this clonotype turned up many times. The V gene is TRBV7-2, the J gene TRBJ1-2; D is unresolved. Trimming left V 1 base short and J 7 bases short, with 7 bases between. Germline V lookup: CDR1 SGHTA, CDR2 FQGNSA. The CDR3 has 12 amino acids. The DNA for the CDR3 is TGTGCCAGCAGCTTAGGGGCACTTGGCTACACCTTC. Its translation is CASSLGALGYTF.

The CDR3 nucleotides are TGTGCCAGCAGCCCTCCAGGGGGCCCGGGGAAGCTGTTTTTT. Translating it yields CASSPPGGPGKLFF. The chain couples TRBV5-6 to TRBJ2-2; the match to TRBD1 covers 8 bases. This CDR3 is built from 14 residues. Germline V gene lookup returns CDR1 SGHDT and CDR2 YYEEEE. The junction had 11 bases not matched to a gene; V was cut back by 4 bases and J by 12 bases.

The V call is TRBV7-2, the J call TRBJ2-1; D is unclear. V was shortened by 1 base and J by 8 bases, with 12 bases between the two germline ends. The CDR3 sequence is 14 residues long. Germline CDR1 is SGHTA and CDR2 is FQGNSA. This chain's CDR3 is CASSLELPRDEQFF. The CDR3 DNA reads TGTGCCAGCAGCTTAGAGCTCCCGAGAGATGAGCAGTTCTTC.

This chain joins TRBV7-9 and TRBJ2-7; D may match TRBD1 or TRBD2 (5 bases each). This CDR3 has 12 amino acids. Between the trimmed V and J ends, which lost 6 bases and 7 bases, there was a span of 13 bases. Germline V gene sequence: CDR1 SEHNR, CDR2 FQNEAQ (reference sequence). The CDR3 DNA reads as TGTGCCAGCAGTCCAGGGACGTTAGAGCAGTACTTC. Amino acid sequence: CASSPGTLEQYF.

V usage is TRBV7-8 and J usage is TRBJ2-2; no clear D. The CDR3 covers 18 residues. From germline, CDR1 is SGHVS and CDR2 FQNEAQ. The V end was cut by 1 base, the J end by 5 bases, with 20 bases between. CDR3 sequence reads: CASSLVPGATYPTGELFF. The DNA of the CDR3 is TGTGCCAGCAGCTTAGTCCCCGGCGCCACCTACCCAACCGGGGAGCTGTTTTTT.

This clonotype has a handful of counts. The V gene is TRBV6-1, the J gene TRBJ2-2; D is unresolved. Germline CDR1 is MNHNS and CDR2 is SASEGT. Trimming left V 6 bases short and J 2 bases short, with 16 bases between. The length of the CDR3 is 16 residues. In DNA form, the CDR3 reads TGTGCCAGCAGCCCCCTGACCCCCGTTAACACCGGGGAGCTGTTTTTT. Its translation is CASSPLTPVNTGELFF.

This clonotype showed up just a few times. The rearrangement joins TRBV6-2 or TRBV6-3 to TRBJ2-7; 7 nucleotides align to TRBD1. V lost 4 bases and J lost 0; bases outside the gene matches: 6. The V gene's germline CDR1 is MNHEY and CDR2 SVGEGT. There are 15 residues in the CDR3. CDR3 coding DNA: TGTGCCAGCAGTTGGACAGGCGAAAGCTCCTACGAGCAGTACTTC. This encodes CASSWTGESSYEQYF.